Listed here are 6 T cell receptor beta chains from one sample, sequenced in a study of blood T cells in healthy people across ages. A second PCR, run for roughly 7 to 11 cycles, used a sample-barcoded 5' primer plus a J-beta primer mix. TCRdb reprocessed the 5' RACE reads via MiXCR and lists one record per CDR3 protein. The sample gives approximately 1,100,000 distinct CDR3 sequences, more than 35% of which show up once; approximately 17% is in the top ten. The source material was blood. All receptors derive from an older woman in good health.

The rearrangement links TRBV18 to TRBJ2-5, with D possibly matching TRBD1 (5 bases). Trimming pared 4 bases from V and 2 bases from J, leaving 17 bases between. Per germline, CDR1 KGHSH and CDR2 LQKENI. The CDR3 consists of 16 residues. The CDR3 spells CASSREVQSGQETQYF. CDR3 DNA sequence: TGTGCCAGCTCACGCGAAGTCCAGTCAGGGCAAGAGACCCAGTACTTC.

This chain uses TRBV5-1 with TRBJ2-5; weak D call: TRBD2 (7 bases). Germline V lookup: CDR1 SGHRS, CDR2 YFSETQ. With 4 bases removed from V and 11 bases from J, the gap between germline ends came to 27 bases. The CDR3 spans 16 residues. Here the CDR3 reads CASSPGGGRSYNEQYF. The CDR3 DNA sequence: TGCGCCAGCAGCCCGGGGGGCGGGAGAAGCTACAATGAGCAGTACTTC.

V usage is TRBV5-1 and J usage is TRBJ2-7, with a weak D call TRBD1 (6 bases). The germline V and J ends were trimmed by 2 bases and 3 bases, with 9 bases remaining between them. CDR1 and CDR2 (germline): SGHRS, YFSETQ. This CDR3 contains 13 residues. This CDR3 reads CASSFEGVYEQYF. Here the CDR3 DNA reads TGCGCCAGCAGCTTTGAGGGGGTCTACGAGCAGTACTTC.

The chain has TRBV5-6 and TRBJ1-6, with D tentatively TRBD1 (6 bases). Between the trimmed V and J ends, which lost 4 bases and 5 bases, there was a span of 19 bases. This CDR3 region has 17 residues. The germline V gene encodes CDR1 SGHDT and CDR2 YYEEEE. The CDR3 DNA reads as TGTGCCAGCAGCGGCGGCACCGGGACACCGCATAATTCACCCCTCCACTTT. Its translation: CASSGGTGTPHNSPLHF.

The chain recombines TRBV6-2 or TRBV6-3 with TRBJ2-5, with 7 nucleotides matching TRBD2. This CDR3 is 14 amino acids long. The V gene's germline CDR1 is MNHEY and CDR2 SVGEGT. After removal of 0 bases from V and 7 bases from J, the junction contained 5 bases not matched to a gene. For the CDR3, the DNA is TGTGCCAGCAGTTACTCCTGGGGGGGAGGGACCCAGTACTTC. Its translation is CASSYSWGGGTQYF.

The genes are TRBV7-8 and TRBJ2-7; D is unresolved. Germline loops: CDR1 SGHVS, CDR2 FQNEAQ. The CDR3 runs 16 residues. V lost 3 bases and J lost 0, with 15 bases in between. The CDR3: CASSFPPLPGSYEQYF. Written as DNA, the CDR3 is TGTGCCAGCAGCTTCCCCCCCCTCCCCGGCTCCTACGAGCAGTACTTC.